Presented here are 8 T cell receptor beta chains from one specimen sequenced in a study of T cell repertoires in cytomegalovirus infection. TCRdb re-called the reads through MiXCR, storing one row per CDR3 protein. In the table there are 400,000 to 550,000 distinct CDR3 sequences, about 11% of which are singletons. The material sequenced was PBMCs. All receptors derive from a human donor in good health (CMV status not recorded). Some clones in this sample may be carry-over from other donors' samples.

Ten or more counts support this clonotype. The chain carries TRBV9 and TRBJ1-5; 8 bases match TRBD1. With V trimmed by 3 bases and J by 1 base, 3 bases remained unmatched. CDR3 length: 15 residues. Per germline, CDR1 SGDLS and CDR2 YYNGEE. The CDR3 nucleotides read TGTGCCAGCAGCGGTACAGGGGGGAGCAATCAGCCCCAGCATTTT. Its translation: CASSGTGGSNQPQHF.

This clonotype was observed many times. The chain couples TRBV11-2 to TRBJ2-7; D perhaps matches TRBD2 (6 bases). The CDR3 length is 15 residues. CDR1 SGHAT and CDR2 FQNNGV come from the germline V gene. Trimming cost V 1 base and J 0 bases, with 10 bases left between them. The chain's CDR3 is CASSLGRGYSYEQYF. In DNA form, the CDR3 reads TGTGCCAGCAGCTTAGGGCGGGGCTACTCCTACGAGCAGTACTTC.

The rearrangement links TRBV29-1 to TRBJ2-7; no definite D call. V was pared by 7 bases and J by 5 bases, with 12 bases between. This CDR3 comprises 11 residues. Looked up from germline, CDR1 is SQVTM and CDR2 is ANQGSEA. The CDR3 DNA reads TGCAGCGCCGCTCGGGTTGACGAGCAGTACTTC. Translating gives CSAARVDEQYF.

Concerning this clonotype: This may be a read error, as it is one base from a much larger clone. This CDR3 reads CATSRGGTATSYEQYF. Written as DNA, the CDR3 is TGTGCCACCAGCAGAGGTGGGACAGCGACATCCTACGAGCAGTACTTC. The V and J genes are TRBV15 and TRBJ2-7, with 7 positions matching TRBD1. CDR1 is LNHNV and CDR2 is YYDKDF in the germline V gene (reference sequence). The V segment lost 1 base and the J segment 1 base; nucleotides outside the gene matches: 7. The CDR3 spans 16 residues.

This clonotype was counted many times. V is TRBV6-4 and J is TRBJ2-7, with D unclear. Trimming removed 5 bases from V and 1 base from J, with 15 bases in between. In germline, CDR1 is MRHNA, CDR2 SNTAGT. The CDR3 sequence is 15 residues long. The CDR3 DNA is TGTGCCAGCAGTCTCCGTTATAACAGATCCTACGAGCAGTACTTC. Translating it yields CASSLRYNRSYEQYF.

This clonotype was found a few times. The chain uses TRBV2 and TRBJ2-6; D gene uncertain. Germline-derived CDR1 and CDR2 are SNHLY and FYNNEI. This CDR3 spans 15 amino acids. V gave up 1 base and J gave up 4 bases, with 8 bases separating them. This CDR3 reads CASSEGSGGANVLTF. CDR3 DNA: TGTGCCAGCAGTGAAGGGTCAGGAGGGGCCAACGTCCTGACTTTC. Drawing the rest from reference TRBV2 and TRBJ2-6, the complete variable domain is EPEVTQTPSHQVTQMGQEVILRCVPISNHLYFYWYRQILGQKVEFLVSFYNNEISEKSEIFDDQFSVERPDGSNFTLKIRSTKLEDSAMYFCASSEGSGGANVLTFGAGSRLTVL.

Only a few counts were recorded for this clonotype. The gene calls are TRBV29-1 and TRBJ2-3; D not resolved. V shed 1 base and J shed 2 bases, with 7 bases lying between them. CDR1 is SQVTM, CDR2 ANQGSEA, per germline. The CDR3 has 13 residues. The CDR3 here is CSVEGRLTDTQYF. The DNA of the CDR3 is TGCAGCGTTGAAGGGAGACTCACAGATACGCAGTATTTT.

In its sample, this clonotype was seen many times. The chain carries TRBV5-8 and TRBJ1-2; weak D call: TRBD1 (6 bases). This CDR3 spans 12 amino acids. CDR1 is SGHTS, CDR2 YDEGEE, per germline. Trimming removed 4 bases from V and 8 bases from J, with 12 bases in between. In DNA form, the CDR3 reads TGTGCCAGCAGCCAAGGACAGATGGGCTACACCTTC. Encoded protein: CASSQGQMGYTF. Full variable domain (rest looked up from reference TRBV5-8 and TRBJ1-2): EAGVTQSPTHLIKTRGQQATLRCSPISGHTSVYWYQQALGLGLQFLLWYDEGEERNRGNFPPRFSGRQFPNYSSELNVNALELEDSALYLCASSQGQMGYTFGSGTRLTVV.